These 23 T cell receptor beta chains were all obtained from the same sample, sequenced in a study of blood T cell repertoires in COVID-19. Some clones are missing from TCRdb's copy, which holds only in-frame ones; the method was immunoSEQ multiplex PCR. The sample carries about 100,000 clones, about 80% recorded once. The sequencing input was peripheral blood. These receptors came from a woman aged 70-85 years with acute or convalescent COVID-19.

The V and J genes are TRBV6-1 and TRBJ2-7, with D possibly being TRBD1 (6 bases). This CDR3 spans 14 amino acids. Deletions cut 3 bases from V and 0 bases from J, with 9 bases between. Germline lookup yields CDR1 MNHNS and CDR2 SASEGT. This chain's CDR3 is CASSDQGSSYEQYF. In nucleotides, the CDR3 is TGTGCCAGCAGTGACCAGGGGAGCTCCTACGAGCAGTACTTC.

The CDR3 reads CASLGQVGTEQYF. The CDR3 DNA is TGTGCCAGCCTCGGACAGGTGGGGACCGAGCAGTACTTC. The J gene is TRBJ2-7, the V gene TRBV2; 7 bases align to TRBD1. There are 13 residues in the CDR3. J gave up 6 bases and V 8 bases, and 10 bases lay outside the gene matches. Germline V gene lookup returns CDR1 SNHLY and CDR2 FYNNEI.

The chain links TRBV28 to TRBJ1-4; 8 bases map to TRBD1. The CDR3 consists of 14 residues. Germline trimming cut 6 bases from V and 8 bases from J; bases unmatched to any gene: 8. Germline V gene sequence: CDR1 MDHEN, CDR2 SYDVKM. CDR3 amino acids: CASSTQGAPEKLFF. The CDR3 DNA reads TGTGCCAGCAGCACTCAGGGGGCCCCGGAAAAACTGTTTTTT.

The CDR3 here is CASSLGGGTEAFF. CDR3 DNA: TGTGCCAGCAGCTTGGGGGGTGGCACTGAAGCTTTCTTT. The V and J genes are TRBV7-3 and TRBJ1-1; the D gene is possibly TRBD1 (5 bases). The CDR3 is 13 residues long. Germline V gene data show CDR1 as SGHTA and CDR2 as FQGTGA. Trimming left V 3 bases short and J 4 bases short, with 9 bases between.

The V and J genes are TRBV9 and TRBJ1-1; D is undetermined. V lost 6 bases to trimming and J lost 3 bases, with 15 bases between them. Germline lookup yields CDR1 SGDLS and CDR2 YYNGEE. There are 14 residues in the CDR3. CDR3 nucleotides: TGTGCCAGCAATCCCGGGAGAAAGGACACTGAAGCTTTCTTT. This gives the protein CASNPGRKDTEAFF.

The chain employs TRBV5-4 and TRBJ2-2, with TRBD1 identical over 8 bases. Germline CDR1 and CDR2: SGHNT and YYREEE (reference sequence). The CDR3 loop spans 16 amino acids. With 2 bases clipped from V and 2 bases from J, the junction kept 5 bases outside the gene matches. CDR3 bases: TGTGCCAGCAGCTTTGGACAGGGCTCAAACACCGGGGAGCTGTTTTTT. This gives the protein CASSFGQGSNTGELFF.

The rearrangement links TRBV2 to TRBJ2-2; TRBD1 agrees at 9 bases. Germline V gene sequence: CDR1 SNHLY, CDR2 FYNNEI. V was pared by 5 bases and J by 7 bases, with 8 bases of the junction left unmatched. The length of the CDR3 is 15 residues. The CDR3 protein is CASSYGQGNNGELFF. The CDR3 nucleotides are TGTGCCAGCAGTTACGGACAGGGGAATAACGGGGAGCTGTTTTTT. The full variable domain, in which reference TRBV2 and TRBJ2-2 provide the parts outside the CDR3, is EPEVTQTPSHQVTQMGQEVILRCVPISNHLYFYWYRQILGQKVEFLVSFYNNEISEKSEIFDDQFSVERPDGSNFTLKIRSTKLEDSAMYFCASSYGQGNNGELFFGEGSRLTVL.

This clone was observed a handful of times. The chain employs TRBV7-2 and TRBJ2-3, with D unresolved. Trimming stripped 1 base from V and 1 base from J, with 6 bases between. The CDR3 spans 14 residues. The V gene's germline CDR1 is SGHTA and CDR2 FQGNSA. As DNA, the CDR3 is TGTGCCAGCAGCTTAGGGGCAGGCACAGATACGCAGTATTTT. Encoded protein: CASSLGAGTDTQYF.

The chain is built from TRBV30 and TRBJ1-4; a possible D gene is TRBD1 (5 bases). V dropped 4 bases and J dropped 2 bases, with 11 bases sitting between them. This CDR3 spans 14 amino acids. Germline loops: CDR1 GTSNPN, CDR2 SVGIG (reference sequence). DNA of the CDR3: TGTGCCTGGAACCCGGGGGACACTAATGAAAAACTGTTTTTT. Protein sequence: CAWNPGDTNEKLFF.

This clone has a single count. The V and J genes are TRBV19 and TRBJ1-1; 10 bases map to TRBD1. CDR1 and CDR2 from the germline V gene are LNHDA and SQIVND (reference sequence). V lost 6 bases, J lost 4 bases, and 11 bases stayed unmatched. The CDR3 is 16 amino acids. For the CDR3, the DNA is TGTGCCAGTAGCCCCCATTCACGACAGGGGGCCACTGAAGCTTTCTTT. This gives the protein CASSPHSRQGATEAFF.

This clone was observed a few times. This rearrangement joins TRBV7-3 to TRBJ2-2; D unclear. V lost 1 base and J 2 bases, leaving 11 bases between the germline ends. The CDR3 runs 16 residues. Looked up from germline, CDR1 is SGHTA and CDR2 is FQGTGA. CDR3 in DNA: TGTGCCAGCAGCTTAATAGCTTCTGTAAACACCGGGGAGCTGTTTTTT. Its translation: CASSLIASVNTGELFF. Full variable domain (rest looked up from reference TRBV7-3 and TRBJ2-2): GAGVSQTPSNKVTEKGKYVELRCDPISGHTALYWYRQSLGQGPEFLIYFQGTGAADDSGLPNDRFFAVRPEGSVSTLKIQRTERGDSAVYLCASSLIASVNTGELFFGEGSRLTVL.

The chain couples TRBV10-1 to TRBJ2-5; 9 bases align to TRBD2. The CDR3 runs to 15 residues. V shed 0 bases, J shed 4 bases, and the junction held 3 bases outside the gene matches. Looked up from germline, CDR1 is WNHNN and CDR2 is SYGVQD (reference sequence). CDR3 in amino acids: CASSESAGGRETQYF. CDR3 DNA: TGCGCCAGCAGTGAGTCTGCGGGGGGGCGAGAGACCCAGTACTTC.

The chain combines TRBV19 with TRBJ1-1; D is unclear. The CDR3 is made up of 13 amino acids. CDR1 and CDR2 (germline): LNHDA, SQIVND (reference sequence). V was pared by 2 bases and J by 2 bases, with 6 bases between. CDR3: CASSILINTEAFF. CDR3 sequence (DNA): TGTGCCAGTAGTATACTTATAAACACTGAAGCTTTCTTT.

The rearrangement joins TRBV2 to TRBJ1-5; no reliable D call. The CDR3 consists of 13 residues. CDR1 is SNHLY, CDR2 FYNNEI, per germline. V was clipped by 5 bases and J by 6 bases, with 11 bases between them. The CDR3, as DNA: TGTGCCAGCAGTAGCCGAGGGAGTCAGCCCCAGCATTTT. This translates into CASSSRGSQPQHF.

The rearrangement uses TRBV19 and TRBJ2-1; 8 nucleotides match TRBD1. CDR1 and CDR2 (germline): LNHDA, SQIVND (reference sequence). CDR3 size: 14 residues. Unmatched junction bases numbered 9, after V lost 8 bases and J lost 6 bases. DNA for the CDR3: TGTGCCAGTTGGGACAGGAATAATCGCAATGAGCAGTTCTTC. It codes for CASWDRNNRNEQFF.

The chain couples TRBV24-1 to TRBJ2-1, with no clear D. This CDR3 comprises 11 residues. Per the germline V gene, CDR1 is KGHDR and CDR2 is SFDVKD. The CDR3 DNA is TGTGCGTCCGGGTCCTACAATGAGCAGTTCTTC. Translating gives CASGSYNEQFF.

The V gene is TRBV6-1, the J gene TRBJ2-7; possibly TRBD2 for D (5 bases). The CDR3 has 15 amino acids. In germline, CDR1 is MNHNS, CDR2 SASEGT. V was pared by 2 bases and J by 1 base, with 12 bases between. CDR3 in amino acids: CASSEIRGGSYEQYF. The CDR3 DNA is TGTGCCAGCAGTGAAATCCGGGGTGGGTCCTACGAGCAGTACTTC.

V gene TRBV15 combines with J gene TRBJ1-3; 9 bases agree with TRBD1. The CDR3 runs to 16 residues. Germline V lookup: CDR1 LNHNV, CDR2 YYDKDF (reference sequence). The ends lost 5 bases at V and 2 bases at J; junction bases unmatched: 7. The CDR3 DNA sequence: TGTGCCACCAGCTCGAAAGGACAGGGGACTGGAAACACCATATATTTT. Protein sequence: CATSSKGQGTGNTIYF.

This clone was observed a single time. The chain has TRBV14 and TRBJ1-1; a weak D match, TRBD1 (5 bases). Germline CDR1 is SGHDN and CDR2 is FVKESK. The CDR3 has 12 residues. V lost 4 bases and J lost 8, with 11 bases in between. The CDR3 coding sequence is TGTGCCAGCAGCCCTCAGGGAATCGAAGCTTTCTTT. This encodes CASSPQGIEAFF.

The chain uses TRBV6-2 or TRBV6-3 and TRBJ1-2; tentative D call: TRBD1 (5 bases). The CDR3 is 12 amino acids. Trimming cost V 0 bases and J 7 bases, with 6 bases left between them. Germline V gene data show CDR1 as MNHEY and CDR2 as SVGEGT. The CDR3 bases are TGTGCCAGCAGTTACTCAGGGGTTGGCTACACCTTC. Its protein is CASSYSGVGYTF.

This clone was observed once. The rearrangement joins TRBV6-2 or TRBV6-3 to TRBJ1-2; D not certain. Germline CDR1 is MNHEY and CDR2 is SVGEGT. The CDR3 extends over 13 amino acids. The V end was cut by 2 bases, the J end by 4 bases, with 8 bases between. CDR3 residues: CASSYLTGYGYTF. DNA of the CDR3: TGTGCCAGCAGTTACCTCACGGGCTATGGCTACACCTTC.

The CDR3 here is CASSRRGTSGGESEQYF. The CDR3, as DNA: TGTGCCAGCAGCCGGAGAGGGACTAGCGGGGGTGAGAGCGAGCAGTACTTC. The V call is TRBV3-1 (or the pseudogene TRBV3-2), the J call TRBJ2-7; 14 bases agree with TRBD2. Germline values: CDR1 LGHDT, CDR2 YNNKEL (reference sequence). V lost 4 bases and J lost 6; bases outside the gene matches: 11. The CDR3 length is 17 residues.

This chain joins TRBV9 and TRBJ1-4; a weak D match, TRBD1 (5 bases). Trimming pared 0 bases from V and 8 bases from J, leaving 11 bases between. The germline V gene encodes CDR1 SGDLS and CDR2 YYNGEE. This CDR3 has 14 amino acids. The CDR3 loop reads CASSVDSQGEKLFF. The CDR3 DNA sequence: TGTGCCAGCAGCGTAGACAGCCAGGGAGAAAAACTGTTTTTT.